This TCR beta chain was identified during a study of shared clonotypes between healthy human individuals. Naivety among CD8 cells was defined by CD45RO negativity and positive CCR7 selection, thereby excluding terminally differentiated effector memory CD45RA+ cells. Donors, without exception, were Caucasian adults residing in Nashville, Tennessee. Every subset had its genomic DNA shared out evenly among several immunoSEQ plates. The protocol was immunoSEQ multiplex PCR, while the TCRdb copy is restricted to in-frame clones and leaves out a portion. The sample consists of some 2,000,000 clones, roughly 94% of them appearing once. Germline loops: CDR1 GTSNPN, CDR2 SVGIG (reference sequence). V was cut by 3 bases and J by 2 bases, with 11 bases left in between. CDR3 length equals 13 residues.

This TCR came from a man aged 18 to 30 in good health. This chain links TRBV30 with TRBJ2-7; D unresolved. The sequencing sample was made of naive CD8+ T cells sorted from blood. CDR3 DNA: TGTGCCTGGAGGTACAGCGAGGCCTACGAGCAGTACTTC. It specifies CAWRYSEAYEQYF.